This T cell receptor (beta chain) was retrieved from a study of T cells expressing NK-cell markers. Overall study: Among eight sequenced donors, seven carried HCMV seropositivity while one was seronegative.

General study results and limits: Several donors showed these clonotypes also leading the CD3+CD56-NKG2C+ fraction.

TCRdb re-called the 5' RACE reads and catalogs CDR3 proteins one per entry, DNA excluded. Its clone listing holds approximately 550,000 distinct CDR3 sequences. Comment on this clonotype: Its antigen remains unidentified.

Per germline, CDR1 DFQATT and CDR2 SNEGSKA (reference sequence). CDR3 length equals 14 residues. V and J are TRBV20-1 and TRBJ2-1; TCRdb designates TRBD1, a call that cannot be tested without DNA. The TCR was taken from a man between 18 and 35 years old in good health. Source material: blood T cells: a sorted CD56 or NKG2C T cell subset, CD4+ or CD8+ T cells, or bulk PBMC T cells (not recorded which). The CDR3 sequence is CSAGAKGIDREQFF.